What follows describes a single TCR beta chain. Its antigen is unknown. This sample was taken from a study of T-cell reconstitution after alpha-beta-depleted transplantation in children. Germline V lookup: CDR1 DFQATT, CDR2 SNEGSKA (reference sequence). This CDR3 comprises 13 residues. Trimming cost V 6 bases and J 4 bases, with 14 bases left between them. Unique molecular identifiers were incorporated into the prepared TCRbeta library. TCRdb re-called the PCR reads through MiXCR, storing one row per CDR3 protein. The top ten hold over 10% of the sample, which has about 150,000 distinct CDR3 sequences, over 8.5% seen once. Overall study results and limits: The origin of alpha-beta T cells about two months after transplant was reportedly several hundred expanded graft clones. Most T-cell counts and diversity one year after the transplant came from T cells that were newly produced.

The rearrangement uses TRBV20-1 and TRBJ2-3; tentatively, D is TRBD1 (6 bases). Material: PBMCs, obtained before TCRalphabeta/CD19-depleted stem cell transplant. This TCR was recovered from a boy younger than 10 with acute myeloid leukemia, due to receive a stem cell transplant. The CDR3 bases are TGCAGTGCCAGATCAGGGGTGGCAGATACGCAGTATTTT. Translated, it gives CSARSGVADTQYF.